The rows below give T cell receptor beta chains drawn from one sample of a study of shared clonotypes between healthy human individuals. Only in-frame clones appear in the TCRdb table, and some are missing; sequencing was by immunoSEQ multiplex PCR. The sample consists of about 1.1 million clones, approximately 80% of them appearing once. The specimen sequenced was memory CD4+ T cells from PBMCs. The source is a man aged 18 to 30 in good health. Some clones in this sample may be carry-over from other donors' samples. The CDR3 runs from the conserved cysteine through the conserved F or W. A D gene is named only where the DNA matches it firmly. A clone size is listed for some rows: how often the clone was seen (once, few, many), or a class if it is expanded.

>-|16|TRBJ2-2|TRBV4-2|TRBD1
TGTGCCAGCAGCCCCGACAGGGGCTTTTATGGCGGGGAGCTGTTTTTT
CASSPDRGFYGGELFF
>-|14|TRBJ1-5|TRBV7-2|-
TGTGCCAGCAGCTTATCTGTTGTCAATCAGCCCCAGCATTTT
CASSLSVVNQPQHF
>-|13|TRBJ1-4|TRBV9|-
TGTGCCAGCAGCGTAGGGTATTCCGAAAAACTGTTTTTT
CASSVGYSEKLFF
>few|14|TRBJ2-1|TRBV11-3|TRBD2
TGTGCCAGCAGCTGGACTAGCGGGAGTAATGAGCAGTTCTTC
CASSWTSGSNEQFF
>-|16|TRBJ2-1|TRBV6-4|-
TGTGCCAGCAGTGACCTGAGGACAGTCCCTTTTGATGAGCAGTTCTTC
CASSDLRTVPFDEQFF
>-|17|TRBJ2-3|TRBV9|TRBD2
TGTGCCAGCAGCGTAGGTAGGACTAGCGGGATCACAGATACGCAGTATTTT
CASSVGRTSGITDTQYF
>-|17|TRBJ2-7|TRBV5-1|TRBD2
TGCGCCAGCAGCTTGGAGGGACTAGCGGTCGGGGTCGACGAGCAGTACTTC
CASSLEGLAVGVDEQYF
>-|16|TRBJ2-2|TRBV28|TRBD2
TGTGCCAGCAGTTCGAGCGGGAGGGCCTTCACCGGGGAGCTGTTTTTT
CASSSSGRAFTGELFF
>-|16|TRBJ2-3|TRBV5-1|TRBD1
TGCGCCAGCGGCTCCGAACCGGGACAGGGTACAGATACGCAGTATTTT
CASGSEPGQGTDTQYF
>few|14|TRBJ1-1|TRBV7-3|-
TGTGCCAGCAGCGCTAGCCCGGGGTACACTGAAGCTTTCTTT
CASSASPGYTEAFF
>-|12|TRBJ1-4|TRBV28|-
TGTGCCAGCAGCTCAAACGATGAAAAACTGTTTTTT
CASSSNDEKLFF
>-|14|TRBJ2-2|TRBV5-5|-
TGTGCCAGCAGCTCCGTTGCATACACCGGGGAGCTGTTTTTT
CASSSVAYTGELFF
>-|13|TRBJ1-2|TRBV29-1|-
TGCAGCGTTGAGGACGGCGACCGCTATGGCTACACCTTC
CSVEDGDRYGYTF
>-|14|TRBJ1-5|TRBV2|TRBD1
TGTGCCAGCAGTGGGACAGGGGGAGAACAGCCCCAGCATTTT
CASSGTGGEQPQHF
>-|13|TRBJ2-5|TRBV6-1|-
TGTGCCATCACTCTTGGGTCCCAAGAGACCCAGTACTTC
CAITLGSQETQYF
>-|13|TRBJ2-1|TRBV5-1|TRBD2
TGCGCCAGCAGCACGGGAGGCTACAATGAGCAGTTCTTC
CASSTGGYNEQFF
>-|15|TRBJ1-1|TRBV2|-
TGTGCCAGCAGGGCTGAGGGGGGCCTCGACACTGAAGCTTTCTTT
CASRAEGGLDTEAFF
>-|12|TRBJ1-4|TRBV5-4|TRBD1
TGTGCCAGCAGGTTGGACAGGGGGAAACTGTTTTTT
CASRLDRGKLFF
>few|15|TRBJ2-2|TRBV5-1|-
TGCGCCAGCAGCTTGGTTAGTAGGAACACCGGGGAGCTGTTTTTT
CASSLVSRNTGELFF
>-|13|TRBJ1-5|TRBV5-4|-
TGTGCCAGCAGCCACAACAGTGACCAGCCCCAGCATTTT
CASSHNSDQPQHF
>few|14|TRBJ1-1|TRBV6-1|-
TGTGCCACCCTCACAGGTTCTATGAACACTGAAGCTTTCTTT
CATLTGSMNTEAFF
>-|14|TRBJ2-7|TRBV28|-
TGTGCCAGCAGTTTCACGGGAGCCCTCCCGGAGCAGTACTTC
CASSFTGALPEQYF
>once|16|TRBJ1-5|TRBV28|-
TGTGCCAGCAGTTTATTAGCAGGTAGAACCGATCAGCCCCAGCATTTT
CASSLLAGRTDQPQHF
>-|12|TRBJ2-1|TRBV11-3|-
TGTGCCAGCAGCTTAGATCGGTCTGAGCAGTTCTTC
CASSLDRSEQFF
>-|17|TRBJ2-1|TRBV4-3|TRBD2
TGCGCCAGCAGCCCCAGACTAGCGGGGAGCTCCTACAATGAGCAGTTCTTC
CASSPRLAGSSYNEQFF
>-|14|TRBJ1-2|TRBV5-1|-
TGCGCCAGCAGCTTGGTGGGGGACCACTATGGCTACACCTTC
CASSLVGDHYGYTF
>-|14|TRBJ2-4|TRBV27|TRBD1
TGTGCCAGCAGTGGGGACAGGGAGACGGGCATTCAGTACTTC
CASSGDRETGIQYF
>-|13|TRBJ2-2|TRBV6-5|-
TGTGCCAGCAGCCTCACAGGTGCCGGGGAGCTGTTTTTT
CASSLTGAGELFF
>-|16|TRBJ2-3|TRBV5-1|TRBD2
TGCGCCAGCAGCTTGGCCACTAGCGGGAGTTCAGATACGCAGTATTTT
CASSLATSGSSDTQYF
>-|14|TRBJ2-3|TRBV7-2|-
TGTGCCAGCAGCTTCTCATCCCCCCCAGATACGCAGTATTTT
CASSFSSPPDTQYF
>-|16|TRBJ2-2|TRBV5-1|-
TGCGCCAGCAGCGATGGATCCGGGACGAACACCGGGGAGCTGTTTTTT
CASSDGSGTNTGELFF
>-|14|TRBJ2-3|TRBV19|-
TGTGCCAGTAGTATATCTGGGGCCACAGATACGCAGTATTTT
CASSISGATDTQYF
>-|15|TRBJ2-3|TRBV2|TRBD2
TGTGCCAGCAGTGTGGCGGGAGGGCCCGCAGATACGCAGTATTTT
CASSVAGGPADTQYF
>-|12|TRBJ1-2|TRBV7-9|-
TGTGCCAGCACCAAGGGGGGCTATGGCTACACCTTC
CASTKGGYGYTF
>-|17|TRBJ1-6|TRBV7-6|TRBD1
TGTGCCAGCAGCTTAGAGGGGGCAGGGATCTATAATTCACCCCTCCACTTT
CASSLEGAGIYNSPLHF
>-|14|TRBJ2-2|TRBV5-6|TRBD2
TGTGCCAGCAGCTCATCCGGGGGGACCGGGGAGCTGTTTTTT
CASSSSGGTGELFF
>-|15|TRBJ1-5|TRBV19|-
TGTGCCAGTAGCATCGGGGGAACAGCGGGACAGCCCCAGCATTTT
CASSIGGTAGQPQHF
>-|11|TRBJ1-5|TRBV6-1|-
TGTGCCAGCATGAAGCTCCAGGAGCAGCATTTT
CASMKLQEQHF
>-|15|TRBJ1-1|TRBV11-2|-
TGTGCCAGCAGCTTAGAGGCAGGGAGGAACACTGAAGCTTTCTTT
CASSLEAGRNTEAFF
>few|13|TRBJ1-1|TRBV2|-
TGTGCCAGCAGTGAAGCACACTCGGGTACGGCTTTCTTT
CASSEAHSGTAFF
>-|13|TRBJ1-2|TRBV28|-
TGTGCCAGCAGCGGGACCAAGAACTATGGCTACACCTTC
CASSGTKNYGYTF
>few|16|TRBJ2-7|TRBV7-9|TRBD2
TGTGCCAGCAGCTTAGGATTGGGGGGAGGGCCGGACGAGCAGTACTTC
CASSLGLGGGPDEQYF
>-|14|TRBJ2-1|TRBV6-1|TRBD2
TGTGCCAGCAGGGGGGGGAGCTCCTACAATGAGCAGTTCTTC
CASRGGSSYNEQFF
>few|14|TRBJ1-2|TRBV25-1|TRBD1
TGTGCCAGCAGAGATTCCGGGACAGTTTATGGCTACACCTTC
CASRDSGTVYGYTF
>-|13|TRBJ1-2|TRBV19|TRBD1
TGTGCCAGTAGTATGGGACAGGGAGGCGGCTACACCTTC
CASSMGQGGGYTF
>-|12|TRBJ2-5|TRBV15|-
TGTGCCACCAGCAGAACGGGGGTGACCCAGTACTTC
CATSRTGVTQYF
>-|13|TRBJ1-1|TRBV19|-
TGTGCCAGTAGTATAATGCGGCCAACTGAAGCTTTCTTT
CASSIMRPTEAFF
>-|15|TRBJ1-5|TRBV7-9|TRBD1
TGTGCCAGCAGCTCCAGTACAGGGGTGCGTCAGCCCCAGCATTTT
CASSSSTGVRQPQHF
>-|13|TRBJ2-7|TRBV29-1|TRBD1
TGCAGCGGTCAACAGGGGGCGCGGGACGAGCAGTACTTC
CSGQQGARDEQYF
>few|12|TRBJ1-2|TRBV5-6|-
TGTGCCAGCAGCATGGCACCCTATGGCTACACCTTC
CASSMAPYGYTF
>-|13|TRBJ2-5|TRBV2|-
TGTGCCAGCGGGGGGGCCGGTCAAGAGACCCAGTACTTC
CASGGAGQETQYF
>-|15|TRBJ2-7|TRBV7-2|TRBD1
TGTGCCAGCAGCTTAGTGCGGCAGGGGGCCTACGAGCAGTACTTC
CASSLVRQGAYEQYF
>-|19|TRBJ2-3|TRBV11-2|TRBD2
TGTGCCAGCAGCTTAGGGGGAGCGGGAGTGAGTAGTGGGACAGATACGCAGTATTTT
CASSLGGAGVSSGTDTQYF
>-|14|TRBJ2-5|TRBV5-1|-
TGCGCCAGCAGCTTCGGGCAGGGCTCAGAGACCCAGTACTTC
CASSFGQGSETQYF
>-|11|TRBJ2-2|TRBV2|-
TGTGCCGGACAGAAAACCGGGGAGCTGTTTTTT
CAGQKTGELFF
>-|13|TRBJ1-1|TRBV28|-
TGTGCCAGCAGTTTTGTCACGGACCCTGAAGCTTTCTTT
CASSFVTDPEAFF